Described below is a single T cell receptor (beta chain) sequence and its context. This clonotype was detected a few times. This clone's antigen is unknown. Base qualities are not at hand, and no much larger clone is one base apart. Per the germline V gene (reference sequence), DFQATT is the CDR1 and SNEGSKA is the CDR2. V was cut back by 1 base and J by 8 bases, leaving a gap of 17 bases between them. Taken from cysteine to phenylalanine, the CDR3 has 14 residues. Of all the DNA, just the CDR3 is kept, 42 bases in frame from base 1. The entry originates in a study of T cell repertoires in cytomegalovirus infection (dated 2019 in TCRdb). Looking at the study overall: Donor HLA type was relevant to the analysis, as public TCR beta signatures indicated carriage of CMV infection together with the matching HLA type. Broad study findings and their caveats: Cumulative frequency of public TCR beta family members discriminated carriers of CMV infection plus the relevant HLA type in this cohort and an independent roughly 330-donor cohort. In the ex vivo response, HLA-C-restricted CMV-specific TCR beta clonotypes were dominant, and in two of eight donors the single most frequent clonotype came from this HLA-C-restricted group.

Sequencer: Illumina HiSeq 1500. TCRdb ran its own pipeline on the public reads, namely fastp trimming at Q25 and MiXCR clone calling, and kept in-frame beta chains. Each CDR3 protein gets just one entry, which takes the most common genes and DNA from the rows behind it. This sample comprises 200,000 or so distinct CDR3 sequences, roughly 19% of them detected only once. Around 3.2% of the sample is in the top ten clones. Material for sequencing was PBMCs. The receptor was derived from a human donor in good health (CMV status not recorded). Some clones in this sample may be carry-over from other donors' samples. Recombination linked TRBV20-1 to TRBJ1-2; the D gene is perhaps TRBD1, from 5 matching bases. The nucleotide sequence is given as TGCAGTGCTAGAGTCGGGACGACAGCTTCGGGCTACACCTTC. This translates into CSARVGTTASGYTF.